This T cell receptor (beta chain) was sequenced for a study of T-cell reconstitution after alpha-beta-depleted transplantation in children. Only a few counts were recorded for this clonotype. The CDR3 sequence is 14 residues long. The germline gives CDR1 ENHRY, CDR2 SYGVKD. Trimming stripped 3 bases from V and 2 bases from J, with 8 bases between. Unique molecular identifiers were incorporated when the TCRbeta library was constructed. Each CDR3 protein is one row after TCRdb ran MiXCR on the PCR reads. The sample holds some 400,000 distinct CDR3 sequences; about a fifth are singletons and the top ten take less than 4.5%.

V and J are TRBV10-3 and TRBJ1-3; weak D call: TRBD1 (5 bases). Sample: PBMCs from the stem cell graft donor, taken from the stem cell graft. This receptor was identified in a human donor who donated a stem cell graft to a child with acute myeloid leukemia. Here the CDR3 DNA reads TGTGCCATCAGTGATGGGGCCCCTGGAAACACCATATATTTT. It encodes CAISDGAPGNTIYF.